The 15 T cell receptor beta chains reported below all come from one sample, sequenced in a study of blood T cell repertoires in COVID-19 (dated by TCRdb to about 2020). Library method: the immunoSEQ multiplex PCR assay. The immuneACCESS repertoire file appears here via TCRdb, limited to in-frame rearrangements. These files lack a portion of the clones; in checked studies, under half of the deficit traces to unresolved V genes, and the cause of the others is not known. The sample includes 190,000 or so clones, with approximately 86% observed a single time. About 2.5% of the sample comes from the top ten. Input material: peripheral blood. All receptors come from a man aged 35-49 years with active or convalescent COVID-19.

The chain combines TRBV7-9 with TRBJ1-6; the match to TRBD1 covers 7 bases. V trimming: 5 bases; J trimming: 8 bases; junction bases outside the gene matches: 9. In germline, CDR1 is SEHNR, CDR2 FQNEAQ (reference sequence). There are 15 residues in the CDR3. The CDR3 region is CASSGRLGTDSPLHF. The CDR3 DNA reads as TGTGCCAGCAGCGGCCGTTTAGGGACAGATTCACCCCTCCACTTT. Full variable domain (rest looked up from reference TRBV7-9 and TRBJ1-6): DTGVSQNPRHKITKRGQNVTFRCDPISEHNRLYWYRQTLGQGPEFLTYFQNEAQLEKSRLLSDRFSAERPKGSFSTLEIQRTEQGDSAMYLCASSGRLGTDSPLHFGNGTRLTVT.

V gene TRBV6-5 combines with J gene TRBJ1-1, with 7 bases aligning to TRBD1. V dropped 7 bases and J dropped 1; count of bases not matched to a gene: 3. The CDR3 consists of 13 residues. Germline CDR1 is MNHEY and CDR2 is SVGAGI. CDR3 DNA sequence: TGTGCCAGCACCCGGACAGGGAACACTGAAGCTTTCTTT. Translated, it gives CASTRTGNTEAFF.

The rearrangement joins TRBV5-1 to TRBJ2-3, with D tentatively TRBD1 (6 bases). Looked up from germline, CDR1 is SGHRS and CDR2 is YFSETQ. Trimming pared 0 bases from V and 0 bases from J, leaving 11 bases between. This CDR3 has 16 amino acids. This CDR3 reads CASSLEQGSSTDTQYF. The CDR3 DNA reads TGCGCCAGCAGCTTGGAACAGGGCTCTAGCACAGATACGCAGTATTTT. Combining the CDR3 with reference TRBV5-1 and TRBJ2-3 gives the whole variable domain KAGVTQTPRYLIKTRGQQVTLSCSPISGHRSVSWYQQTPGQGLQFLFEYFSETQRNKGNFPGRFSGRQFSNSRSEMNVSTLELGDSALYLCASSLEQGSSTDTQYFGPGTRLTVL.

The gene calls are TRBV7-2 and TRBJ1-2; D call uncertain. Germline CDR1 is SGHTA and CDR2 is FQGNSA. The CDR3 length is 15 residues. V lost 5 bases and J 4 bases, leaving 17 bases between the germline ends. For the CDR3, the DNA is TGTGCCAGCAGCCCGTCCGGGAGCTCGGGCTATGGCTACACCTTC. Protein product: CASSPSGSSGYGYTF.

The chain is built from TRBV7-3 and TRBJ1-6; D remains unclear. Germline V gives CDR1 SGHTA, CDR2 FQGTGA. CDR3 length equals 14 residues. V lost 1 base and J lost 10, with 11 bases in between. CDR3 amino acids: CASSLKVPGSPLHF. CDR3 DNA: TGTGCCAGCAGCTTAAAGGTCCCGGGATCACCCCTCCACTTT.

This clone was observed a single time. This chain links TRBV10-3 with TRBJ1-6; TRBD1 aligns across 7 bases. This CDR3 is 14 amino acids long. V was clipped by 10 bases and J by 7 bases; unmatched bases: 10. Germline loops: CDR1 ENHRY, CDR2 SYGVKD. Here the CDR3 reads CATGTVGGNSPLHF. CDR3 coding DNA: TGTGCCACCGGGACAGTTGGCGGAAATTCACCCCTCCACTTT.

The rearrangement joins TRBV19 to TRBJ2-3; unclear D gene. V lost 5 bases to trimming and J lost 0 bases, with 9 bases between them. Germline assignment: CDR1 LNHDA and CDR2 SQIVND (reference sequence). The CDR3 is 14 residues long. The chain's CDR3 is CASSPQSSTDTQYF. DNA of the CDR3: TGTGCCAGTAGTCCGCAGTCTAGCACAGATACGCAGTATTTT.

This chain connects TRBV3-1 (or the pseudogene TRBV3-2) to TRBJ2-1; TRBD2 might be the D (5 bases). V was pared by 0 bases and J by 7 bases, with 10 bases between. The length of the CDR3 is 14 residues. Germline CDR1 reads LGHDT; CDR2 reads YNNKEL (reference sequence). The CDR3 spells CASSQDVRGNEQFF. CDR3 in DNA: TGTGCCAGCAGCCAAGATGTGAGAGGGAATGAGCAGTTCTTC.

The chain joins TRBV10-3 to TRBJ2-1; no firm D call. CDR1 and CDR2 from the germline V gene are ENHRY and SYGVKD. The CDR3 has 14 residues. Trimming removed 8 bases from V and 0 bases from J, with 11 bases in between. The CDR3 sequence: CAIAPFSSYNEQFF. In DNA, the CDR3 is TGTGCCATCGCCCCATTTAGCTCCTACAATGAGCAGTTCTTC.

The CDR3 DNA reads TGCGCCAGCAGCTTGGCGGGGGGCCCGGGAGAGACCCAGTACTTC. It codes for CASSLAGGPGETQYF. The chain recombines TRBV5-1 with TRBJ2-5; possible D gene TRBD2, 7 bases. V was cut by 0 bases and J by 4 bases, with 13 bases left in between. Germline V gene lookup returns CDR1 SGHRS and CDR2 YFSETQ. CDR3 length: 15 amino acids.

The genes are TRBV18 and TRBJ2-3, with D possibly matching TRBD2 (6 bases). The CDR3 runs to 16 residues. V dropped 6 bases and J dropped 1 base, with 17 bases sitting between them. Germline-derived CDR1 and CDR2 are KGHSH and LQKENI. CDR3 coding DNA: TGTGCCAGCTCTCTTCAAGGGCCGGGGGGCACAGATACGCAGTATTTT. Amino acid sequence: CASSLQGPGGTDTQYF.

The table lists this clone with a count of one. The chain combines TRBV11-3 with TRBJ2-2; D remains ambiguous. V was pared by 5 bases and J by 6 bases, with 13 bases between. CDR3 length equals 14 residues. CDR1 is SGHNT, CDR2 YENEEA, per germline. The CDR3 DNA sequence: TGTGCCAGCAGCCCGATGCAAGCATCCGGGGAGCTGTTTTTT. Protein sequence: CASSPMQASGELFF.

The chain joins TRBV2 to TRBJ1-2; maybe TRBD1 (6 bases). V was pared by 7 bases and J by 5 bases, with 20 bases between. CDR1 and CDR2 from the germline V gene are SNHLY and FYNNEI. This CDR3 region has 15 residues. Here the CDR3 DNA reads TGTGCCAGCATGTCCCGTTTGACAGGCCCTTATGGCTACACCTTC. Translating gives CASMSRLTGPYGYTF.

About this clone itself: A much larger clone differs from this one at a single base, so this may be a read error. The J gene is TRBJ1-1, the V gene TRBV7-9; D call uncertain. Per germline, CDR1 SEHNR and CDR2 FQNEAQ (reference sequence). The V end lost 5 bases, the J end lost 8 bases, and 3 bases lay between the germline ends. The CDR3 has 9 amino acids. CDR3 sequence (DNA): TGTGCCAGCAGCCCGGAAGCTTTCTTT. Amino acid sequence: CASSPEAFF.

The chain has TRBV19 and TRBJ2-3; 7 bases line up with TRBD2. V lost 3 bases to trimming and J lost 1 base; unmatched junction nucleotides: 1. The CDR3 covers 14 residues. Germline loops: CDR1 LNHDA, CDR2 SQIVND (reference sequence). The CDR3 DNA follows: TGTGCCAGTAGTATGGGGGGGGGCACAGATACGCAGTATTTT. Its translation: CASSMGGGTDTQYF.